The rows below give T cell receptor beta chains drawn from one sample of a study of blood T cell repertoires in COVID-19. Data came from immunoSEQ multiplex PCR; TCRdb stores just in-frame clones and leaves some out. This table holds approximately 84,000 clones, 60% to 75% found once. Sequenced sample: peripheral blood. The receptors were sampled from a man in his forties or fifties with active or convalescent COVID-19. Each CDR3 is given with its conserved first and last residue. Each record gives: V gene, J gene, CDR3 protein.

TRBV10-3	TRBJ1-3	CAIRVDRGSGNTIYF
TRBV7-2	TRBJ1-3	CASSSGLARDTIYF
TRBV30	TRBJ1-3	CAWAQGFSSGNTIYF
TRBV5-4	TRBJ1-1	CASSYHREDTEAFF
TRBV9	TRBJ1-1	CASSPRQGYTEAFF
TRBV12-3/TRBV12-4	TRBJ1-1	CASTSGETEAFF
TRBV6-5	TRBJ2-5	CASRTSGGAGETQYF
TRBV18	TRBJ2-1	CASSPPGGEVNEQFF
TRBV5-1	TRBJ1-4	CASRQGQTNEKLFF
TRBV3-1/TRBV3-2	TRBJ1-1	CASSHRSSSTEAFF
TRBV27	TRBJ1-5	CASSAFRGESQPQHF
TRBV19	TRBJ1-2	CASMDRPYYGYTF
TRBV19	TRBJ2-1	CASSFGQSYNEQFF
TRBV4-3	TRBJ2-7	CASSQDRLAGALYEQYF
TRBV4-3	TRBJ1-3	CASSQDWQIIGNTIYF
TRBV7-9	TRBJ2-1	CASSLAERQGAGNEQFF
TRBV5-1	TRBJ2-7	CASSSRTSNPYEQYF
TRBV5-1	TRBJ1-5	CASSPRGGNQPQHF
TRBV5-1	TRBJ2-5	CASSFAVQETQYF
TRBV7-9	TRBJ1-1	CASSSGTVNTEAFF
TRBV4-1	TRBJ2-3	CASSSRDMGLSTDTQYF
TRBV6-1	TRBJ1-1	CASSEPLTVNTEAFF
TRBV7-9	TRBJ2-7	CASSLGTSGGSGEQYF
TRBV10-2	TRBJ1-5	CASRHNSNQPQHF
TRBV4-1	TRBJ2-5	CASARLAGGSQETQYF
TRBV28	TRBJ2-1	CASSFASGGAYEQFF
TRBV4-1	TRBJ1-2	CASTGGSDNGYTF
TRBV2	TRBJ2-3	CASRTSGGDTQYF
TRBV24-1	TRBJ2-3	CATSDWSEATDTQYF
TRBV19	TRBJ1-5	CASSQTGRQPQHF
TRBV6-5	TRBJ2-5	CASSKGQGRETQYF
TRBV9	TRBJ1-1	CASSGGQGAKAFF
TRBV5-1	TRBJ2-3	CASSLRLAAGTDTQYF
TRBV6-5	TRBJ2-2	CASSYPGTGAGELFF
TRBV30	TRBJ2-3	CAWSPGLDPQYF
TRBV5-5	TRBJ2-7	CASSLDGGRYEQYF
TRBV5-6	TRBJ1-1	CASSLAPGEAFF
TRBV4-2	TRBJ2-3	CASSQEAGGLSTDTQYF
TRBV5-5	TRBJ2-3	CASSLGLSRGGQTDTQYF
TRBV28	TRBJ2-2	CASTPGGGLVIGELFF
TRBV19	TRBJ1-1	CASSINTPRDTEAFF